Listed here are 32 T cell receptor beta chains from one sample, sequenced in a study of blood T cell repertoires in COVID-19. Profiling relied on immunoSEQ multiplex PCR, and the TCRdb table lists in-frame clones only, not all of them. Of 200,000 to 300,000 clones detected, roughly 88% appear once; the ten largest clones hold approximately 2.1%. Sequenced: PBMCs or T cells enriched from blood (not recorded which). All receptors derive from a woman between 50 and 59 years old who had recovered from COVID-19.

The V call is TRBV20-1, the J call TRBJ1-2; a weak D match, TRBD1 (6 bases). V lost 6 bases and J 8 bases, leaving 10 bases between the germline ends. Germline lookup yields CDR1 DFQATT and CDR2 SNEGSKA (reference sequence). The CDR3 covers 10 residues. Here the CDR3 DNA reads TGCAGTGCAAACAGGGACGGCTACACCTTC. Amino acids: CSANRDGYTF.

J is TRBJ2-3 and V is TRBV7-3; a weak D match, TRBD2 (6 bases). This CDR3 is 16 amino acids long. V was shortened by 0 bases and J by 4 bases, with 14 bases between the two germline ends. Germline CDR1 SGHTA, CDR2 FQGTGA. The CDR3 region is CASSLTAGRGSDTQYF. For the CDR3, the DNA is TGTGCCAGCAGCTTAACGGCGGGGCGGGGATCAGATACGCAGTATTTT.

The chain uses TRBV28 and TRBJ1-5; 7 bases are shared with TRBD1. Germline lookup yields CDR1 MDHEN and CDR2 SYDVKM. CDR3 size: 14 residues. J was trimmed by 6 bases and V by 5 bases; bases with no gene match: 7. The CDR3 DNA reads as TGTGCCAGCAGTCTCGACAGGGTGATTCAGCCCCAGCATTTT. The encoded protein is CASSLDRVIQPQHF.

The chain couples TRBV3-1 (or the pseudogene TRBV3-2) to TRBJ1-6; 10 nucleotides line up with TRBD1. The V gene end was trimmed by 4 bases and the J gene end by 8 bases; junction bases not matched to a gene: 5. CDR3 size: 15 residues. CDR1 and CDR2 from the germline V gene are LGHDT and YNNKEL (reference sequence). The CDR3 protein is CASSLWTGGDSPLHF. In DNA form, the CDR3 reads TGTGCCAGCAGCCTTTGGACAGGGGGGGATTCACCCCTCCACTTT.

CDR3: CASSQDLAGGYEQYF. CDR3 sequence (DNA): TGCGCCAGCAGCCAAGACCTAGCGGGGGGCTACGAGCAGTACTTC. The V call is TRBV4-3, the J call TRBJ2-7; the match to TRBD2 covers 11 bases. The germline V gene has CDR1 LGHNA and CDR2 YSLEER. Unmatched junction bases numbered 1, after V lost 0 bases and J lost 3 bases. The CDR3 covers 15 residues.

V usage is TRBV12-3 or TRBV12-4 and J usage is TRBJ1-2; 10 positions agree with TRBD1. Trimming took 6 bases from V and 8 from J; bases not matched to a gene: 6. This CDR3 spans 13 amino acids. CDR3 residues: CASSSQTGGGYTF. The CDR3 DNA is TGTGCCAGCAGCTCACAGACAGGGGGCGGCTACACCTTC.

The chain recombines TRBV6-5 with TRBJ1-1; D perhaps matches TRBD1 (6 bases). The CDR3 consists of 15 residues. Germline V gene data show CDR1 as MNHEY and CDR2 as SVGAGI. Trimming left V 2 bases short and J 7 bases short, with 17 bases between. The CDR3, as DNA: TGTGCCAGCAGTTACGATACCAGGGGTAGGGGTGAAGCTTTCTTT. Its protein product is CASSYDTRGRGEAFF.

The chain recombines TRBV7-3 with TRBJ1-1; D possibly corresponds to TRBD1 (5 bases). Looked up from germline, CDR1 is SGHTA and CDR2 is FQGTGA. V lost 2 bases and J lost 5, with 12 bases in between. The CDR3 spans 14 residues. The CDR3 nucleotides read TGTGCCAGCAGCTTAGATGGGGCGCGAACTGAAGCTTTCTTT. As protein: CASSLDGARTEAFF.

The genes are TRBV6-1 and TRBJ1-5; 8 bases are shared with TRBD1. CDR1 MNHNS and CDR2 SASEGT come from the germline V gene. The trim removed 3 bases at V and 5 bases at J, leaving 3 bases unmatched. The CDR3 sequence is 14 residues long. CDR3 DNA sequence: TGTGCCAGCAGTGAGTCGGACAGGGATCAGCCCCAGCATTTT. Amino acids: CASSESDRDQPQHF.

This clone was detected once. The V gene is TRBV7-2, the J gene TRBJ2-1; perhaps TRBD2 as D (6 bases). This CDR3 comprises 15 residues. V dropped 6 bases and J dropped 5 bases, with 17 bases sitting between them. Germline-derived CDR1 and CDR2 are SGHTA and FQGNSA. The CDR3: CASSPRAGRNNEQFF. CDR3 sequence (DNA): TGTGCCAGCAGTCCCCGGGCGGGAAGGAACAATGAGCAGTTCTTC.

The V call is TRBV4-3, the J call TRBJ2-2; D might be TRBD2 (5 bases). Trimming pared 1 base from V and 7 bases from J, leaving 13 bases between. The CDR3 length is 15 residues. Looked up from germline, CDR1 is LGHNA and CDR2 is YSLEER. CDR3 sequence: CASSQVMGEGGELFF. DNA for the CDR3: TGCGCCAGCAGCCAAGTAATGGGCGAGGGCGGGGAGCTGTTTTTT.

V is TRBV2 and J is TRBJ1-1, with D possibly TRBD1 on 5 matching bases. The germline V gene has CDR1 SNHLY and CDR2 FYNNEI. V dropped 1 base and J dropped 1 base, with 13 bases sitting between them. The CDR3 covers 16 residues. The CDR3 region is CASSEGWGLWNTEAFF. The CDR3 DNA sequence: TGTGCCAGCAGTGAAGGTTGGGGCCTGTGGAACACTGAAGCTTTCTTT.

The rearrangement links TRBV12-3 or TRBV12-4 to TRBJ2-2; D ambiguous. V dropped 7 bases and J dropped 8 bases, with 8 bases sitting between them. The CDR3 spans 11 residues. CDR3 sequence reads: CASKRSGELFF. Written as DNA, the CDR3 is TGTGCCAGCAAGAGGTCTGGGGAGCTGTTTTTT.

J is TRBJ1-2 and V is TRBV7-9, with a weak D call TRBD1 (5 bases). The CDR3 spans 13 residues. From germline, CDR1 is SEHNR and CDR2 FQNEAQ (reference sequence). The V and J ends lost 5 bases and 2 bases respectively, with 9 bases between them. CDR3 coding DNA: TGTGCCAGCAGCCTGGGGGGGAACTATGGCTACACCTTC. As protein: CASSLGGNYGYTF.

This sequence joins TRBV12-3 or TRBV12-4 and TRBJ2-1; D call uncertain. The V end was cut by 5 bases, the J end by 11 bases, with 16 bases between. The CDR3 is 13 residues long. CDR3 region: CASSPRGDLKQFF. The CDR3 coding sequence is TGTGCCAGCAGTCCTAGAGGAGATCTTAAGCAGTTCTTC.

Written as DNA, the CDR3 is TGTGCCAGCAGTGATTCCGGGACAGGGGGTGAAAAACTGTTTTTT. It translates to CASSDSGTGGEKLFF. This rearrangement joins TRBV25-1 to TRBJ1-4; 11 bases align to TRBD1. CDR1 and CDR2 from the germline V gene are MGHDK and SYGVNS. The CDR3 runs to 15 residues. V gave up 3 bases and J gave up 7 bases; unmatched junction bases: 4.

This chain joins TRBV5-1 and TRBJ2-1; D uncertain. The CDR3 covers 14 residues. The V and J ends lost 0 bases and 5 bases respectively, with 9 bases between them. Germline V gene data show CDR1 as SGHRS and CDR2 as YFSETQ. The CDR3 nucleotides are TGCGCCAGCAGCTTGGCCGGGTTTAACAATGAGCAGTTCTTC. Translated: CASSLAGFNNEQFF.

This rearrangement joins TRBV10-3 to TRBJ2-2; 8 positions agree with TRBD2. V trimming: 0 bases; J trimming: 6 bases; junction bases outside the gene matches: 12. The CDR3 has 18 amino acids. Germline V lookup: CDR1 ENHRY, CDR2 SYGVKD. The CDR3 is CAISESIRGGRYAGELFF. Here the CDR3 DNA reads TGTGCCATCAGTGAGTCGATCCGGGGGGGCCGCTATGCCGGGGAGCTGTTTTTT.

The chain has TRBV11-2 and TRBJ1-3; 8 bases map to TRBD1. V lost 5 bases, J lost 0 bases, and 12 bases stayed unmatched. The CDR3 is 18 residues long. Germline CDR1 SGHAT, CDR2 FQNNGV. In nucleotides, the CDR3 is TGTGCCAGCAGCGGGTGGGGGACAGGATCCAGCTCTGGAAACACCATATATTTT. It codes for CASSGWGTGSSSGNTIYF.

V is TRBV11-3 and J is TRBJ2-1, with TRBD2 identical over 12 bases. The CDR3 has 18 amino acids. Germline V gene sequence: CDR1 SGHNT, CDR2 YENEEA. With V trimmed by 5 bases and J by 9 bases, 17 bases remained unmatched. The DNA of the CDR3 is TGTGCCAGCAGCCAACAGAGCGGACTAGCGGGAAAAGGTGGTGAGCAGTTCTTC. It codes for CASSQQSGLAGKGGEQFF.

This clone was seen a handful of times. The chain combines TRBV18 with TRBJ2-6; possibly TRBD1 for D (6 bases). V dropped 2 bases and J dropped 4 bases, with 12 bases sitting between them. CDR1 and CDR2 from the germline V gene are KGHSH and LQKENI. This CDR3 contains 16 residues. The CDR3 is CASSPGQGTGANVLTF. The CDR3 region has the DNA TGTGCCAGCTCACCAGGGCAGGGGACCGGGGCCAACGTCCTGACTTTC.

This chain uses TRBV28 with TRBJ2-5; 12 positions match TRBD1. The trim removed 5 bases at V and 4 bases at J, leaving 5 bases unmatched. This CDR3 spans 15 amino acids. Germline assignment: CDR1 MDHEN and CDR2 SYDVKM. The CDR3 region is CASSPGDRGPETQYF. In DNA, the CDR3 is TGTGCCAGCAGTCCGGGGGACAGGGGGCCAGAGACCCAGTACTTC.

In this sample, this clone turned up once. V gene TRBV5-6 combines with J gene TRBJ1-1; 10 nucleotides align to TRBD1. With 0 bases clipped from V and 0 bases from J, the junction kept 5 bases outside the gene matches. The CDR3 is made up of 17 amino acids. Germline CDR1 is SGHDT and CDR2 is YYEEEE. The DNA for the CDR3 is TGTGCCAGCAGCTTGGTCTCGGGACAGGGGATGAACACTGAAGCTTTCTTT. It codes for CASSLVSGQGMNTEAFF.

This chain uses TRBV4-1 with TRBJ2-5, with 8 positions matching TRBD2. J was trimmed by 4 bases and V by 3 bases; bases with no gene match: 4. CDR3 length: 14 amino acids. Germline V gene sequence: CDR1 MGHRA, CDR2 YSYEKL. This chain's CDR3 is CASSHASGPETQYF. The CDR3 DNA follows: TGCGCCAGCAGCCATGCTAGCGGGCCAGAGACCCAGTACTTC.

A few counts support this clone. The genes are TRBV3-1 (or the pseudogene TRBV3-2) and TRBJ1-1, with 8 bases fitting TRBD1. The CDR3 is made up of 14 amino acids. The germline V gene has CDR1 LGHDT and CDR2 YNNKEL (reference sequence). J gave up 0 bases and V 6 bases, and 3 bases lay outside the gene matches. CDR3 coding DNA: TGTGCCAGCAGGCGACAGGGGATGAACACTGAAGCTTTCTTT. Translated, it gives CASRRQGMNTEAFF.

CDR3 amino acids: CASSLVTSVSEQYF. CDR3 coding DNA: TGTGCCAGCAGCTTAGTAACTAGCGTATCCGAGCAGTACTTC. This rearrangement joins TRBV7-9 to TRBJ2-7; 7 nucleotides match TRBD2. This CDR3 is 14 amino acids long. V lost 1 base and J lost 6; bases outside the gene matches: 6. Germline-derived CDR1 and CDR2 are SEHNR and FQNEAQ (reference sequence).

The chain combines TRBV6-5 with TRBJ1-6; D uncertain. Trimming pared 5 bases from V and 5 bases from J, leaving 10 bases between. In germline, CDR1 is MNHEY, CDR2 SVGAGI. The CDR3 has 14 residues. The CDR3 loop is CASSRRQDNSPLHF. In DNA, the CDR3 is TGTGCCAGCAGTAGGAGGCAAGATAATTCACCCCTCCACTTT.

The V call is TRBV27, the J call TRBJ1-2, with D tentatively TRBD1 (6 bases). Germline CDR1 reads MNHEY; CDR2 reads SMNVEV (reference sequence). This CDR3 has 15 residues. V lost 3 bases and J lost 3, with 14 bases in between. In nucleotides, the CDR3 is TGTGCCAGCAGTTTTGGGGGCGTGGGGTACTATGGCTACACCTTC. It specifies CASSFGGVGYYGYTF.

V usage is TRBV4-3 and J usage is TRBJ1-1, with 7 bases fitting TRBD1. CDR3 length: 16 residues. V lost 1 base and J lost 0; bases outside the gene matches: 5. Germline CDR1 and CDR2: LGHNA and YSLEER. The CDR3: CASSQAGGWMNTEAFF. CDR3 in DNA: TGCGCCAGCAGCCAAGCAGGGGGGTGGATGAACACTGAAGCTTTCTTT.

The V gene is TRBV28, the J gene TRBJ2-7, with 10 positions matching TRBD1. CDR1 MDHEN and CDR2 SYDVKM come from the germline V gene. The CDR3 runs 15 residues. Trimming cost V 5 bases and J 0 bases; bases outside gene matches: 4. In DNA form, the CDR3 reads TGTGCCAGCAGTCGACAGGGGGCGCCCTCCTACGAGCAGTACTTC. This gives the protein CASSRQGAPSYEQYF.

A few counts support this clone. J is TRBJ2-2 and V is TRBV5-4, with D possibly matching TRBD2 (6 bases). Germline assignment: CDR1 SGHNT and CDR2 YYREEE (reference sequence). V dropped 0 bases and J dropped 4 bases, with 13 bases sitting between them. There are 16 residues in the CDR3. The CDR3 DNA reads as TGTGCCAGCAGCTTGGGCTCAGTAGCGGTCACCGGGGAGCTGTTTTTT. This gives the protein CASSLGSVAVTGELFF.

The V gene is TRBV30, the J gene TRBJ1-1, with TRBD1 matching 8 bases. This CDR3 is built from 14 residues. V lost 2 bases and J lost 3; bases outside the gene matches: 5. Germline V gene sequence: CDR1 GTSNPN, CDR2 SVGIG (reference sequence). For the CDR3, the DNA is TGTGCCTGGAGTACGGACAGGGTTCACACTGAAGCTTTCTTT. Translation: CAWSTDRVHTEAFF.